This entry is about one T cell receptor (beta chain). This entry comes from a study of T cells in Graves' hyperthyroidism and ophthalmopathy. Those with hyperthyroidism were 18 to 65 years old, newly diagnosed, and ill for under 2 months. Patients with uncontrolled infections, other autoimmune diseases, pregnancy or lactation were excluded. Each diagnosis drew on symptoms, thyroxine, TRAb, thyroid ultrasound and orbital computed tomography findings. Blood was obtained at the first hyperthyroidism diagnosis, which preceded any ophthalmopathy symptoms. TCR beta CDR3 regions were amplified from RNA. First-round RT-PCR targeting the TCR CDR3 was performed with the HTBI primer set. Each CDR3 protein is one row after TCRdb ran MiXCR on the multiplex PCR reads. Found here are some 600,000 distinct CDR3 sequences, roughly 13% of them singletons; the top ten hold about 5.8%. Germline-derived CDR1 and CDR2 are WSHSY and SAAADI. V lost 5 bases and J 4 bases, leaving 15 bases between the germline ends. The CDR3 is made up of 15 amino acids.

Sequencing input: blood. This sequence originates from a woman aged 30 to 39 with Graves' hyperthyroidism that later progressed to Graves' ophthalmopathy. The chain uses TRBV10-2 and TRBJ2-1; TRBD1 is a possible D gene (6 bases). This CDR3 is CASSKRDTDYNEQFF. The CDR3 DNA sequence: TGCGCCAGCAGTAAAAGGGACACAGATTACAATGAGCAGTTCTTC.